A single sample is the source of the 30 T cell receptor delta chains below, sequenced in a study of DNA immune sequencing with unique molecular identifiers. All 8 TRDV and 4 TRDJ genes were targeted in 32-plex amplification of genomic DNA. In approximately 3 barcoding PCR cycles, molecules received a 12-nucleotide UMI, then adapter PCR followed. TCRdb reprocessed the multiplex PCR reads using CATT. The sample yields some 2,100 delta-chain clones, 13% to 15% seen once. The sequenced sample was gamma-delta T cells enriched from blood buffy coat, or unenriched PBMCs (not recorded which). Every receptor here comes from a human donor in good health.

This clone appeared a few times. No V gene was called, and the J gene is TRDJ1; the table's D call, TRDD3, was not checked against the DNA. The CDR3 consists of 18 residues. Here the CDR3 DNA reads TGTGCTCTTGGAATCGGTCTATTACTGGGGGGTCGCACCGATAAACTCATCTTT. It yields the protein CALGIGLLLGGRTDKLIF.

This clone appeared a few times. The TCRdb protein, from a much larger clone, departs from this DNA's translation at residue 4, likely by read error; the protein shown derives from the DNA. The chain couples TRDV2 to TRDJ1, with 11 bases matching TRDD3. Germline V lookup: CDR1 GEAIGNYY, CDR2 EKD. The CDR3 contains 17 residues. CDR3 DNA: TGTGCCTGTGGCACCGTTGGGGGATACGCCTCCACCGATAAACTCATCTTT. This sequence encodes CACGTVGGYASTDKLIF.

On this clone itself: Since a far larger clone is one base different, this is likely a read error. The sample holds other DNA sequences that translate to the same CDR3. The V gene corresponds to TRDV1; no J gene was called; the table's D call of TRDD3 was not tested on the DNA. CDR3 size: 24 residues. CDR1 is TSWWSYY and CDR2 is QGS in the germline V gene. CDR3 coding DNA: TGTGCTCTTGGGGGGAGGCCTTCCTCTATTTCCTTACTGGGGGATACTCATAAGGCCGATAATCTCATCTTT. Its protein is CALGGRPSSISLLGDTHKADNLIF.

V is TRDV2 and J is TRDJ1, with a possible D match to TRDD3 (6 bases). With 3 bases removed from V and 1 base from J, the gap between germline ends came to 11 bases. The CDR3 length is 14 residues. Per the germline V gene, CDR1 is GEAIGNYY and CDR2 is EKD. In nucleotides, the CDR3 is TGTGCCTGTGACTATACTGGGTCCACCGATAAACTCATCTTT. Its protein product is CACDYTGSTDKLIF.

This clone was counted a few times. A single base separates this from a much larger clone, so it may be a read error. The same CDR3 arises from other DNA sequences in this sample as well. This chain links TRDV2 with TRDJ1; 8 bases are shared with TRDD3. Germline V lookup: CDR1 GEAIGNYY, CDR2 EKD. This CDR3 is 16 amino acids long. The CDR3 is CACDTVGYEDTDKLIF. The CDR3 bases are TGTGCTTGTGACACCGTGGGATACGAGGACACCGATAAACTCATCTTT.

Remarks on this clone: TCRdb assigns this DNA the protein of a much larger clone, which departs from its translation at residue 9; this likely reflects a read error, and the protein shown comes from translating the DNA. The V call is TRDV2, the J call TRDJ1; 7 bases are shared with TRDD3. The J segment lost 0 bases and the V segment lost 3 bases, leaving 6 bases of the junction unmatched. The CDR3 has 15 residues. Germline CDR1 GEAIGNYY, CDR2 EKD. The chain's CDR3 is CACDLLGTNTDKLIF. In nucleotides, the CDR3 is TGTGCCTGTGACCTACTGGGGACAAACACCGATAAACTCATCTTT.

No V gene call is available, although the J gene is TRDJ1; whether TRDD3, the table's D call, matches the DNA was not checked. The CDR3 sequence is 16 residues long. In nucleotides, the CDR3 is TGTGCTCTTGGGGAGCTTACATTTCCCGACACCGATAAACTCATCTTT. Protein: CALGELTFPDTDKLIF.

This clone is classed as medium-sized. The rearrangement uses TRDV2 and TRDJ1; 7 bases are shared with TRDD3. Germline V gives CDR1 GEAIGNYY, CDR2 EKD. The CDR3 loop spans 16 amino acids. The ends lost 2 bases at V and 0 bases at J; junction bases unmatched: 8. This chain's CDR3 is CACDRLGATDTDKLIF. The CDR3 coding sequence is TGTGCCTGTGACAGGCTGGGGGCTACCGACACCGATAAACTCATCTTT.

This clone was recorded once. This likely stems from a read error, as it lies one base from a far larger clone. The CDR3 reads CALGVDSSYLRRFWGSSEGAAIDKLIF. CDR3 DNA sequence: TGTGCTCTTGGGGTGGATTCCTCGTACCTACGCCGCTTCTGGGGATCAAGCGAGGGAGCCGCGATCGATAAACTCATCTTT. This chain connects TRDV1 to TRDJ1, with D perhaps matching TRDD3 (6 bases). The J gene was not available in TCRdb and was assigned here by matching the DNA to germline segments. Trimming pared 4 bases from V and 4 bases from J, leaving 52 bases between. Per germline, CDR1 TSWWSYY and CDR2 QGS. This CDR3 spans 27 amino acids.

A few counts support this clone. TCRdb's protein, taken from a much larger clone, differs from this DNA's translation at residue 15, likely owing to a read error; the protein displayed comes from the DNA. The chain has TRDV2 and TRDJ1; 9 bases match TRDD3. The junction had 23 bases not matched to a gene; V was cut back by 4 bases and J by 3 bases. The V gene's germline CDR1 is GEAIGNYY and CDR2 EKD. This CDR3 contains 20 residues. CDR3 residues: CACDNLGTGGYRTYSDKLIF. The CDR3 bases are TGTGCCTGTGATAACCTTGGTACGGGGGGATACCGTACTTACTCCGATAAACTCATCTTT.

On this clone itself: Only one base separates this from a far larger clonotype, so it likely reflects a read error. Other nucleotide sequences in the sample specify the same CDR3. The gene calls are TRDV2 and TRDJ1; D is possibly TRDD3 (5 bases). The CDR3 extends over 15 amino acids. Per germline, CDR1 GEAIGNYY and CDR2 EKD. Trimming cost V 0 bases and J 4 bases, with 14 bases left between them. CDR3: CACDTVSGGYDKLIF. The CDR3 coding sequence is TGTGCCTGTGACACCGTTTCTGGAGGATACGATAAACTCATCTTT.

On this clone itself: A read error is the likely source, as a far larger clone sits one nucleotide away. The sample holds other DNA sequences that translate to the same CDR3. The chain recombines TRDV2 with TRDJ1, with 7 bases aligning to TRDD3. Looked up from germline, CDR1 is GEAIGNYY and CDR2 is EKD. V shed 0 bases, J shed 0 bases, and the junction held 12 bases outside the gene matches. This CDR3 spans 18 amino acids. DNA of the CDR3: TGTGCCTGTGACACCGTACTTTCAGGGGGATCTTACACCGATAAACTCATCTTT. Protein product: CACDTVLSGGSYTDKLIF.

The V and J genes are TRDV1 and TRDJ1; TRDD3 is a possible D gene (5 bases). This CDR3 region has 20 residues. The V end lost 0 bases, the J end lost 1 base, and 24 bases lay between the germline ends. Germline assignment: CDR1 TSWWSYY and CDR2 QGS. CDR3 nucleotide sequence: TGTGCTCTTGGGGAACTTCCCCCATACGCGACGGGGCCCTTCACCGATAAACTCATCTTT. This codes for CALGELPPYATGPFTDKLIF.

This clone was counted between two and nine times. A far more abundant clone sits one base away, making this likely a read error. In the same sample, other DNA sequences code for this CDR3. The DNA for the CDR3 is TGTGCCTGTGACACCCTAAAAGCTGGGGGATACCCGGACACCGATAAACTCATCTTT. Residues: CACDTLKAGGYPDTDKLIF. The chain carries TRDV2 and TRDJ1; 11 bases align to TRDD3. Germline CDR1 is GEAIGNYY and CDR2 is EKD. V lost 0 bases and J lost 0; bases outside the gene matches: 11. The CDR3 sequence is 19 residues long.

As concerns this clone: TCRdb pairs this DNA with a much larger clone's protein that differs at residue 6, likely a read error; the protein shown was translated from the DNA. This chain joins TRDV2 and TRDJ1; 11 nucleotides align to TRDD3. CDR3 length: 17 amino acids. Germline V gene lookup returns CDR1 GEAIGNYY and CDR2 EKD. Losses at the gene ends were 0 bases for V and 1 base for J; bases not matched to a gene: 6. The CDR3 protein is CACDTDGGYASTDKLIF. The CDR3 DNA follows: TGTGCCTGTGACACCGATGGGGGATACGCCTCCACCGATAAACTCATCTTT.

This clone was observed a handful of times. The protein given by TCRdb reflects a much larger clone and differs at residue 11 from this DNA's translation, likely from a read error; the protein shown is the DNA's translation. The rearrangement uses TRDV2 and TRDJ1; TRDD3 aligns across 11 bases. Trimming removed 3 bases from V and 7 bases from J; junction bases left unmatched: 9. Per germline, CDR1 GEAIGNYY and CDR2 EKD. This CDR3 is built from 15 residues. CDR3 protein: CACDPLGDKSVKLIF. CDR3 DNA: TGTGCCTGTGACCCACTGGGGGATAAATCCGTTAAACTCATCTTT.

This clone was picked up a small number of times. This DNA's translation and the protein TCRdb lists, from a much larger clone, do not match at residue 14, likely due to a read error; the protein shown is translated from the DNA. This rearrangement joins TRDV2 to TRDJ3; D might be TRDD3 (6 bases). The CDR3 sequence is 20 residues long. Germline loops: CDR1 GEAIGNYY, CDR2 EKD. In DNA, the CDR3 is TGTGCCTGTGACACCTTGGGGACCACGAACGGCTCCTGGGGCACCCGACAGATGTTTTTC. Amino acids: CACDTLGTTNGSWGTRQMFF.

On this clone: Given a far larger clone just one base away, this is likely a sequencing read error. The chain recombines TRDV2 with TRDJ1; 9 bases agree with TRDD3. This CDR3 has 19 residues. Germline assignment: CDR1 GEAIGNYY and CDR2 EKD. CDR3 coding DNA: TGTGCCTTTGACACCTTGTCTTTACTGGGGGAAGAGTACACCGATAAACTCATCTTT. This sequence encodes CAFDTLSLLGEEYTDKLIF.

On this clone itself: This probably arose from a read error, given a far larger clone one base away. V is TRDV2 and J is TRDJ1; 9 nucleotides match TRDD3. The CDR3 extends over 19 amino acids. J was trimmed by 1 base and V by 0 bases; bases with no gene match: 14. Germline lookup yields CDR1 GEAIGNYY and CDR2 EKD. This CDR3 reads CACDTLSLLGEECTDKLIF. The CDR3 bases are TGTGCCTGTGACACCTTGTCTTTACTGGGGGAAGAGTGCACCGATAAACTCATCTTT.

This clone turned up a few times. The protein given by TCRdb reflects a much larger clone and differs at residue 3 from this DNA's translation, likely from a read error; the protein shown is the DNA's translation. The V call is TRDV2, the J call TRDJ3; possible D gene TRDD3, 5 bases. Germline assignment: CDR1 GEAIGNYY and CDR2 EKD. This CDR3 is built from 18 residues. The chain's CDR3 is CARDTVTGGSWDTRQMFF. Written as DNA, the CDR3 is TGTGCCCGTGACACCGTTACTGGTGGCTCCTGGGACACCCGACAGATGTTTTTC.

Comments on this clone: With a much larger clone just one base away, this may be a read error. At the DNA level, this CDR3 is encoded by other sequences in the same sample as well. V gene TRDV2 combines with J gene TRDJ3, with 7 bases aligning to TRDD3. From germline, CDR1 is GEAIGNYY and CDR2 EKD. The CDR3 is 17 amino acids. In DNA form, the CDR3 reads TGTGCCTGTGACCCTACTGGGGTTTCCTGGGACACCCGGCAGATGTTTTTC. Translation: CACDPTGVSWDTRQMFF.

Notes on this clone: It differs at one base from a far larger clone, so likely a read error. The CDR3 bases are TGTGCTCTTGGTGAACCGCCCCTTCCCCTAAGGATACACCCCCCTATAGCTTACACCGATAAACTCATCTTT. Its translation: CALGEPPLPLRIHPPIAYTDKLIF. The V call is TRDV1, the J call TRDJ1; D tentatively fits TRDD2 or TRDD3 (6 bases each). The J gene is absent in TCRdb and was assigned here via DNA matching to germline. CDR3 length: 24 amino acids. Germline CDR1 reads TSWWSYY; CDR2 reads QGS.

At least ten counts were recorded for this clone. V is TRDV2 and J is TRDJ1; TRDD3 might be the D (5 bases). The germline V and J ends were trimmed by 0 bases and 0 bases, with 19 bases remaining between them. Germline V gene data show CDR1 as GEAIGNYY and CDR2 as EKD. CDR3 length: 18 residues. DNA of the CDR3: TGTGCCTGTGACACCGCCGGGGGCCAAGAGGGGTACACCGATAAACTCATCTTT. It is translated as CACDTAGGQEGYTDKLIF.

This clone occurred a few times. The protein held in TCRdb is that of a much larger clone and does not match this DNA's translation at residue 16, likely because of a read error; the protein shown is translated from the DNA. V is TRDV2 and J is TRDJ1; 13 bases agree with TRDD3. The CDR3 extends over 19 amino acids. Germline V lookup: CDR1 GEAIGNYY, CDR2 EKD. V gave up 4 bases and J gave up 11 bases; unmatched junction bases: 24. The CDR3 region is CACEIGLNWGIRAGWNLIF. CDR3 in DNA: TGTGCCTGTGAAATAGGCCTAAACTGGGGGATACGGGCCGGGTGGAATCTCATCTTT.

This clone was observed a handful of times. For this DNA, TCRdb reports the protein of a much larger clone, which diverges at residue 7, most likely from a read error; the protein presented here is translated directly from the DNA. V gene TRDV2 combines with J gene TRDJ3; unclear D gene. This CDR3 has 20 amino acids. V gave up 0 bases and J gave up 0 bases, with 17 bases separating them. Germline V gives CDR1 GEAIGNYY, CDR2 EKD. DNA of the CDR3: TGTGCCTGTGACACCTTGAGGACCACGAACGGCTCCTGGGACACCCGACAGATGTTTTTC. Protein sequence: CACDTLRTTNGSWDTRQMFF.

This chain connects TRDV1 to TRDJ1; 9 nucleotides agree with TRDD3. No J segment appears in TCRdb, so it was assigned here by matching the sequence to germline. Trimming cost V 5 bases and J 4 bases; bases outside gene matches: 23. CDR3 length: 20 residues. Germline V gene lookup returns CDR1 TSWWSYY and CDR2 QGS. As DNA, the CDR3 is TGTGCTCTTGGGAACCGGGATTCCTATAAGCTGGGGGATGTGTTCGATAAACTCATCTTT. Translation gives CALGNRDSYKLGDVFDKLIF.

There are a few counts of this clone. This probably arose from a read error, given a far larger clone one base away. The identical CDR3 is also encoded by other nucleotide sequences in the sample. V and J are TRDV2 and TRDJ3; D is unclear. This CDR3 comprises 20 residues. Germline V lookup: CDR1 GEAIGNYY, CDR2 EKD. The V end lost 0 bases, the J end lost 1 base, and 18 bases lay between the germline ends. The CDR3 spells CACDTLEHKNASWDTRQMFF. The CDR3 nucleotides are TGTGCCTGTGACACCCTAGAACATAAGAACGCTTCCTGGGACACCCGACAGATGTTTTTC.

This clone has a handful of counts. The protein TCRdb lists belongs to a much larger clone and differs from this DNA's translation at residue 10, which points to a read error; the protein shown is made from the DNA. The gene calls are TRDV2 and TRDJ1; 7 bases are a match to TRDD3. The CDR3 is 15 amino acids. V lost 3 bases to trimming and J lost 3 bases; unmatched junction nucleotides: 9. The germline V gene has CDR1 GEAIGNYY and CDR2 EKD. The chain's CDR3 is CACDVLLGTSDKLIF. For the CDR3, the DNA is TGTGCCTGTGACGTCTTACTGGGGACCTCCGATAAACTCATCTTT.

This clone was seen only once. This chain uses TRDV1 with TRDJ1; TRDD3 matches 11 bases. TCRdb records no J gene; here it was assigned by comparing the DNA to germline. Germline V gives CDR1 TSWWSYY, CDR2 QGS. The CDR3 length is 23 residues. The V segment lost 3 bases and the J segment 0 bases; nucleotides outside the gene matches: 24. The chain's CDR3 is CALGDLPPLPKTNWGIYTDKLIF. DNA for the CDR3: TGTGCTCTTGGGGACCTACCTCCCCTCCCGAAGACCAACTGGGGGATATACACCGATAAACTCATCTTT.

This clone was seen only a few times. A far larger clone is just one base off, so this is likely a read error. Other DNA sequences in this specimen translate into the identical CDR3. The rearrangement links TRDV2 to TRDJ1; the D is unclear. Germline loops: CDR1 GEAIGNYY, CDR2 EKD. CDR3 length: 15 residues. Trimming pared 0 bases from V and 0 bases from J, leaving 10 bases between. CDR3 residues: CACDTVGAYTDKLIF. The CDR3 DNA follows: TGTGCCTGTGACACCGTAGGTGCCTACACCGATAAACTCATCTTT.